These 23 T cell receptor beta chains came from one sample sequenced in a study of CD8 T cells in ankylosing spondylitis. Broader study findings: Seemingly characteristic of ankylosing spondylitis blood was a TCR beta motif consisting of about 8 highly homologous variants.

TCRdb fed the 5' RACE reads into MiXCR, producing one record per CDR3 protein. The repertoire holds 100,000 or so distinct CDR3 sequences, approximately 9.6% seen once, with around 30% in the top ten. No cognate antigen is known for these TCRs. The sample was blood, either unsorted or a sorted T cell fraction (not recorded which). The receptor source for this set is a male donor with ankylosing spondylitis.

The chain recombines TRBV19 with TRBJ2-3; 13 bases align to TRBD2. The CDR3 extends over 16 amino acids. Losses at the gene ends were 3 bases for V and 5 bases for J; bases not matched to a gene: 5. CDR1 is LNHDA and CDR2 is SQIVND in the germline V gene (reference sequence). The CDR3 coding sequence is TGTGCCAGTAGTATCGGACTAGCGGGAGATCGAGATACGCAGTATTTT. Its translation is CASSIGLAGDRDTQYF. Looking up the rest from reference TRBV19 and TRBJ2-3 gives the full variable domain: DGGITQSPKYLFRKEGQNVTLSCEQNLNHDAMYWYRQDPGQGLRLIYYSQIVNDFQKGDIAEGYSVSREKKESFPLTVTSAQKNPTAFYLCASSIGLAGDRDTQYFGPGTRLTVL.

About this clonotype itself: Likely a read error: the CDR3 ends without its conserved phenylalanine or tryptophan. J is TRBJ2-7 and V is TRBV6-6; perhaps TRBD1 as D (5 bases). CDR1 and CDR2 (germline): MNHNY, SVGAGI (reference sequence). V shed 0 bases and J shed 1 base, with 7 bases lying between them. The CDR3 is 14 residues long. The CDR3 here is CASSYSTDSYEQYL. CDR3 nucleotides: TGTGCCAGCAGTTACTCGACAGATTCCTACGAGCAGTACCTC.

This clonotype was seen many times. The CDR3 here is CASSPDSSYNEQFF. The CDR3 DNA sequence: TGTGCCAGCAGCCCTGACAGCTCCTACAATGAGCAGTTCTTC. The rearrangement uses TRBV7-2 and TRBJ2-1; maybe TRBD1 (5 bases). Germline V gene sequence: CDR1 SGHTA, CDR2 FQGNSA. The V end lost 5 bases, the J end lost 0 bases, and 8 bases lay between the germline ends. CDR3 size: 14 residues.

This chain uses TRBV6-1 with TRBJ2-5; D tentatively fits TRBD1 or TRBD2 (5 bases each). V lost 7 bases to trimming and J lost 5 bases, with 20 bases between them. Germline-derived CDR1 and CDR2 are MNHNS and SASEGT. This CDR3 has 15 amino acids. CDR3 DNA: TGTGCCAGCAATGGGGACGGCCGGCTTGGGGAGACCCAGTACTTC. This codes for CASNGDGRLGETQYF.

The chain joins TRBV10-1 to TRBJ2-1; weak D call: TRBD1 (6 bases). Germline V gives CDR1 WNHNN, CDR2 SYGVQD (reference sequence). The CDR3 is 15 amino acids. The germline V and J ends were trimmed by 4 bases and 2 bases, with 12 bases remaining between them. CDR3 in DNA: TGCGCCAGCAGTGCTAACAGGGTTACCTACAATGAGCAGTTCTTC. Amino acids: CASSANRVTYNEQFF.

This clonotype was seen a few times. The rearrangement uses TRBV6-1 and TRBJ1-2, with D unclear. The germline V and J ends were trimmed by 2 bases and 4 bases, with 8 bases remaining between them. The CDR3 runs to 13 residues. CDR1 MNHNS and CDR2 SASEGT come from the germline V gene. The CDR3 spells CASSEFGSYGYTF. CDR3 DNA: TGTGCCAGCAGTGAATTCGGCTCCTATGGCTACACCTTC.

CDR3 sequence reads: CASSLTGGQVRGEQFF. The CDR3 region has the DNA TGTGCCAGCAGCTTAACAGGGGGACAGGTTCGGGGTGAGCAGTTCTTC. V and J are TRBV11-2 and TRBJ2-1, with TRBD1 matching 8 bases. CDR1 is SGHAT, CDR2 FQNNGV, per germline. CDR3 length equals 16 residues. Germline trimming cut 2 bases from V and 9 bases from J; bases unmatched to any gene: 12.

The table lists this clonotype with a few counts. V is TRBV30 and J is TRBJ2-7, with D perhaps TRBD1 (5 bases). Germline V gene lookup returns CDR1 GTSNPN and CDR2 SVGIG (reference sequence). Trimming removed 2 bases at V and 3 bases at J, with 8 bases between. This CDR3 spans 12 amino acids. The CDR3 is CAWSRRDYEQYF. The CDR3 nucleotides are TGTGCCTGGAGTCGCAGGGACTACGAGCAGTACTTC.

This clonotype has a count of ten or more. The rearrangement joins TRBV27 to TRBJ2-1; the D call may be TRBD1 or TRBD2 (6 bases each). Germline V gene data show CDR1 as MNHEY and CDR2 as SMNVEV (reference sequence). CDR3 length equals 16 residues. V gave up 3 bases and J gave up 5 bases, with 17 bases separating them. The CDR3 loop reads CASSFSVGGTNNEQFF. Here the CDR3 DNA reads TGTGCCAGCAGTTTCTCCGTAGGCGGGACAAACAATGAGCAGTTCTTC.

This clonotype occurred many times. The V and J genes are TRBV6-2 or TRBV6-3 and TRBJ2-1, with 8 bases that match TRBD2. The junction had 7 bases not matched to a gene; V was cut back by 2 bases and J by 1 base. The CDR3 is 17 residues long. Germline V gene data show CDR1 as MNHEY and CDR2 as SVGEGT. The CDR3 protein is CASSYTGTSGSYNEQFF. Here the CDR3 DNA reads TGTGCCAGCAGTTACACGGGGACTAGTGGGTCCTACAATGAGCAGTTCTTC.

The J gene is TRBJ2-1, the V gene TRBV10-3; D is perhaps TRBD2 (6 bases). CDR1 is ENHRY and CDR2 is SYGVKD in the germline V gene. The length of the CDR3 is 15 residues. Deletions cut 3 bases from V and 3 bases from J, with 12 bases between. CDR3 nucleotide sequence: TGTGCCATCAGTGATACGGGACTCGTCTACAATGAGCAGTTCTTC. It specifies CAISDTGLVYNEQFF.

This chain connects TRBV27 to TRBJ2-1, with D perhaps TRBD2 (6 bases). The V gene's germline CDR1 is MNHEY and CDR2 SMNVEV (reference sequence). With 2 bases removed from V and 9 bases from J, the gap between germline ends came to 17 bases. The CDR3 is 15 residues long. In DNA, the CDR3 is TGTGCCAGCAGTTTAGGGGGGAGCGACTTCGGTGAGCAGTTCTTC. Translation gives CASSLGGSDFGEQFF.

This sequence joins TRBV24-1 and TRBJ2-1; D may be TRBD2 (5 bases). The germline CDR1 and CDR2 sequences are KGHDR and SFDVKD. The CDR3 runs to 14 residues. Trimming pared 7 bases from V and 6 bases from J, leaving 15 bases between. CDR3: CATRETGESNEQFF. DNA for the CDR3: TGTGCCACCAGGGAAACCGGGGAAAGCAATGAGCAGTTCTTC.

Here the CDR3 reads CSARGLWDEQYV. The DNA for the CDR3 is TGCAGTGCTAGAGGCCTTTGGGACGAGCAGTACGTC. V is TRBV20-1 and J is TRBJ2-7; D remains unclear. V lost 1 base and J lost 5, with 9 bases in between. The CDR3 spans 12 residues. In germline, CDR1 is DFQATT, CDR2 SNEGSKA (reference sequence).

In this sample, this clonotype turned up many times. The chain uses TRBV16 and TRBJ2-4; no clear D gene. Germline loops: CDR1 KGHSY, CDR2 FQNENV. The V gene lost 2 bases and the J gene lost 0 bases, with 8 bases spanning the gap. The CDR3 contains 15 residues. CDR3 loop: CASSQEALAKNIQYF. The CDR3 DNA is TGTGCCAGCAGCCAAGAGGCCCTAGCCAAAAACATTCAGTACTTC.

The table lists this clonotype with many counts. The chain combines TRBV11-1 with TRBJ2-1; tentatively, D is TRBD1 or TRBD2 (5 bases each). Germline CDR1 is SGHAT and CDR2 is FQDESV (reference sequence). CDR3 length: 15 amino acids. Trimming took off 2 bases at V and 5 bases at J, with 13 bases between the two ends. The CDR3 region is CASSLPRGRDNEQFF. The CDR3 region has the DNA TGTGCCAGCAGCTTACCCCGGGGCAGGGACAATGAGCAGTTCTTC.

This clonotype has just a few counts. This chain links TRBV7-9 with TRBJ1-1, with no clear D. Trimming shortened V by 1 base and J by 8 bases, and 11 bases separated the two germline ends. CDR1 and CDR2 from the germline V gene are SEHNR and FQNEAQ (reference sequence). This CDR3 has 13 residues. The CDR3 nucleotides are TGTGCCAGCAGCTTAGACCTAACGGCCGAAGCTTTCTTT. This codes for CASSLDLTAEAFF.

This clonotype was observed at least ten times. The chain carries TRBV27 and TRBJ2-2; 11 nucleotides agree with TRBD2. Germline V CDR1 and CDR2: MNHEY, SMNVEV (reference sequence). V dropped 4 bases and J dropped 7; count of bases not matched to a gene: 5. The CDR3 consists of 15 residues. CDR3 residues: CASSWGTSGGGELFF. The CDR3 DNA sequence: TGTGCCAGCAGTTGGGGGACTAGCGGTGGCGGGGAGCTGTTTTTT.

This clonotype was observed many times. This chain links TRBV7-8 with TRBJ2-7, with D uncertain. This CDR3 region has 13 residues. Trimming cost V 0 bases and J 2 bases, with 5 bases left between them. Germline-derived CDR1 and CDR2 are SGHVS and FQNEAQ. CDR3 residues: CASSLAPAYEQYV. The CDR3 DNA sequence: TGTGCCAGCAGCTTAGCACCAGCCTACGAGCAGTACGTC.

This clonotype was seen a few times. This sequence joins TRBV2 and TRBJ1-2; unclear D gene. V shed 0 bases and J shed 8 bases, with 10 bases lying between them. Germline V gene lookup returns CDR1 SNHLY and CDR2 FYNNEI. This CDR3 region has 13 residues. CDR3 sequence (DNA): TGTGCCAGCAGTGAAGCAGGATTCGAGGGCTACACCTTC. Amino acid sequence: CASSEAGFEGYTF.

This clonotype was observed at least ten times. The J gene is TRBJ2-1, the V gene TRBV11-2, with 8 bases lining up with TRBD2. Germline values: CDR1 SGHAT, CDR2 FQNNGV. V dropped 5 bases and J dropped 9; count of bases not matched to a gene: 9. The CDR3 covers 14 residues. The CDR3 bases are TGTGCCAGCAGCCCGGACCGGGGGGGAATTGAGCAGTTCTTC. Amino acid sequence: CASSPDRGGIEQFF.

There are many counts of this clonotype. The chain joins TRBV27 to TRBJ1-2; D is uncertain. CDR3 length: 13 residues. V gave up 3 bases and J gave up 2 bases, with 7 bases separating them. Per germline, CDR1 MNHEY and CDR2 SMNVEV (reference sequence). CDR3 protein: CASSFGPNYGYTF. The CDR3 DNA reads TGTGCCAGCAGTTTTGGCCCCAACTATGGCTACACCTTC.

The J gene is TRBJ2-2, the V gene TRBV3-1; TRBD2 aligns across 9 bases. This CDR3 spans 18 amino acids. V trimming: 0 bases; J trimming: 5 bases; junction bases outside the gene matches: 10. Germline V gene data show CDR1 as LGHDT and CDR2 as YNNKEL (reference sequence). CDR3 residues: CASSQEGGLAGRTGELFF. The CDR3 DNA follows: TGTGCCAGCAGCCAAGAAGGGGGACTAGCTGGTAGAACCGGGGAGCTGTTTTTT.